A selection of T cell receptor beta chains follows, all from one sample in a study of identical twins. TCRdb re-analysed the 5' RACE reads in MiXCR, keeping a single row per CDR3 protein. This sample has 300,000 to 350,000 distinct CDR3 sequences, with roughly an eighth found just once. A further study also used this sample, focusing on yellow fever vaccine responses in identical twins.

The sequencing input was CD8+ T cells sorted from blood. The origin of the receptors is a woman under 30 in good health. The CDR3 runs from the conserved cysteine through the conserved F or W. The D gene is left open where the match is weak. Clone size is shown for a subset of rows, as once, few, many or a class of expanded clone.

D gene	V gene	clone size	J gene	CDR3 protein	CDR3 DNA
TRBD2	TRBV11-2	NA	TRBJ2-1	CASSLVSGDSGRGWNEQFF	TGTGCCAGCAGCTTAGTTTCTGGGGATAGCGGGAGGGGGTGGAATGAGCAGTTCTTC
NA	TRBV1	NA	TRBJ2-1	CTSSQDPNSGRYNEQFF	TGCACCAGCAGCCAAGACCCTAATAGCGGAAGATACAATGAGCAGTTCTTC
NA	TRBV12-3/TRBV12-4	many	TRBJ1-2	CASSWGGGYTF	TGTGCCAGCAGTTGGGGTGGGGGCTACACCTTC
TRBD2	TRBV7-6	NA	TRBJ2-1	CASSLSSGTSVYNEQFF	TGTGCCAGCAGCCTCAGCTCCGGGACTAGTGTCTACAATGAGCAGTTCTTC
NA	TRBV12-3/TRBV12-4	many	TRBJ1-6	CASTIAGLPLHF	TGTGCCAGCACCATTGCCGGATTACCCCTCCACTTT
NA	TRBV4-1	few	TRBJ2-1	CASSQVHLEYNEQFF	TGCGCCAGCAGCCAAGTTCACCTGGAGTACAATGAGCAGTTCTTC
NA	TRBV12-3/TRBV12-4	few	TRBJ2-3	CASSSGGRAGKDTQYF	TGTGCCAGCAGTTCCGGGGGGCGAGCGGGTAAAGATACGCAGTATTTT
NA	TRBV7-6	many	TRBJ1-1	CASSSPAIHDTEAFF	TGTGCCAGCAGCTCTCCTGCAATTCATGACACTGAAGCTTTCTTT
NA	TRBV20-1	NA	TRBJ2-7	CSAIIFQHLHEQYF	TGCAGTGCTATCATTTTCCAGCATCTCCACGAGCAGTACTTC
NA	TRBV11-2	few	TRBJ1-5	CASSFAGSHQPQHF	TGTGCCAGCAGCTTTGCGGGGTCCCATCAGCCCCAGCATTTT
NA	TRBV27	NA	TRBJ2-3	CASSFLRVFTDTQYF	TGTGCCAGCAGTTTTTTGCGGGTATTCACAGATACGCAGTATTTT